These 10 T cell receptor beta chains were sequenced from one sample in a study of shared T cell receptors in the human thymus. Repertoires were generated with immunoSEQ multiplex PCR, while TCRdb's copy carries only in-frame clones and drops some. Among 450,000 to 650,000 clones listed, more than 75% were seen once. This same sample was also taken into another study, of human thymus T cells.

Specimen: thymocytes. Source of these receptors: a boy under two years old with a congenital heart defect.

To note about this clone: The same CDR3 also results from other DNA sequences found in this sample. The CDR3 loop is CASSLGRDCYGYTF. The CDR3 bases are TGTGCCAGCAGCTTAGGCCGGGACTGCTATGGCTACACCTTC. The chain joins TRBV5-4 to TRBJ1-2; D may be TRBD1 (5 bases). Germline lookup yields CDR1 SGHNT and CDR2 YYREEE (reference sequence). The CDR3 length is 14 residues. Trimming removed 2 bases from V and 4 bases from J, with 12 bases in between.

The chain combines TRBV11-2 with TRBJ1-5; 7 nucleotides match TRBD1. The V gene end was trimmed by 6 bases and the J gene end by 4 bases; junction bases not matched to a gene: 9. CDR1 is SGHAT, CDR2 FQNNGV, per germline. The CDR3 extends over 15 amino acids. CDR3 residues: CASSCNRDSNQPQHF. CDR3 bases: TGTGCCAGCAGTTGTAACCGGGACAGTAATCAGCCCCAGCATTTT.

The gene calls are TRBV30 and TRBJ2-2; weak D call: TRBD2 (5 bases). V lost 7 bases to trimming and J lost 5 bases, with 23 bases between them. The CDR3 sequence is 16 residues long. Germline V gene lookup returns CDR1 GTSNPN and CDR2 SVGIG (reference sequence). The CDR3 here is CAYVKGDPPGTGELFF. The DNA of the CDR3 is TGTGCCTATGTGAAGGGAGACCCTCCAGGAACCGGGGAGCTGTTTTTT.

The genes are TRBV15 and TRBJ1-2; no reliable D call. Germline lookup yields CDR1 LNHNV and CDR2 YYDKDF (reference sequence). CDR3 length equals 13 residues. V was cut by 5 bases and J by 6 bases, with 13 bases left in between. CDR3 DNA sequence: TGTGCCACCAGCCAGCGGACGGTGCATGGCTACACCTTC. Amino acid sequence: CATSQRTVHGYTF.

CDR3 coding DNA: TGTGCCAGCAGCCACAGCGGAGCCGACACAGATACGCAGTATTTT. This encodes CASSHSGADTDTQYF. The gene calls are TRBV6-5 and TRBJ2-3, with a tentative D call TRBD2 (5 bases). Trimming pared 6 bases from V and 2 bases from J, leaving 15 bases between. The CDR3 has 15 amino acids. Germline lookup yields CDR1 MNHEY and CDR2 SVGAGI.

The rearrangement uses TRBV6-9 and TRBJ2-7, with 7 bases aligning to TRBD1. CDR1 is MNHGY, CDR2 SVAAGI, per germline. The V segment lost 6 bases and the J segment 2 bases; nucleotides outside the gene matches: 10. This CDR3 has 15 residues. Here the CDR3 reads CASRVPGTEPYEQYF. CDR3 nucleotides: TGTGCCAGCAGGGTTCCCGGGACAGAACCCTACGAGCAGTACTTC.

CDR3 protein: CASSIGGVKTQYF. As DNA, the CDR3 is TGTGCCAGCAGCATCGGGGGGGTGAAGACCCAGTACTTC. V is TRBV5-5 and J is TRBJ2-5, with 8 nucleotides matching TRBD2. The length of the CDR3 is 13 residues. CDR1 and CDR2 (germline): SGHKS, YYEKEE (reference sequence). The trim removed 4 bases at V and 6 bases at J, leaving 5 bases unmatched. The full variable domain, rest sourced from reference TRBV5-5 and TRBJ2-5, is DAGVTQSPTHLIKTRGQQVTLRCSPISGHKSVSWYQQVLGQGPQFIFQYYEKEERGRGNFPDRFSARQFPNYSSELNVNALLLGDSALYLCASSIGGVKTQYFGPGTRLLVL.

This chain joins TRBV19 and TRBJ2-7; 7 bases fit TRBD1. Germline V gives CDR1 LNHDA, CDR2 SQIVND (reference sequence). The V segment lost 4 bases and the J segment 2 bases; nucleotides outside the gene matches: 11. CDR3 length equals 16 residues. The CDR3 is CASSTPPAGGPYEQYF. CDR3 nucleotide sequence: TGTGCCAGTAGTACACCCCCGGCAGGGGGTCCCTACGAGCAGTACTTC.

This clone was recorded only once. The chain uses TRBV7-2 and TRBJ1-4; D perhaps matches TRBD1 (5 bases). The germline V and J ends were trimmed by 5 bases and 8 bases, with 15 bases remaining between them. Germline-derived CDR1 and CDR2 are SGHTA and FQGNSA. The CDR3 has 14 amino acids. The DNA of the CDR3 is TGTGCCAGCAGCCCGGGGGGGTGGAGGGAAAAACTGTTTTTT. Translating gives CASSPGGWREKLFF. The entire variable domain, with the rest obtained from reference TRBV7-2 and TRBJ1-4, is as follows: GAGVSQSPSNKVTEKGKDVELRCDPISGHTALYWYRQSLGQGLEFLIYFQGNSAPDKSGLPSDRFSAERTGGSVSTLTIQRTQQEDSAVYLCASSPGGWREKLFFGSGTQLSVL.

The chain employs TRBV30 and TRBJ2-1, with 7 bases aligning to TRBD2. Per the germline V gene, CDR1 is GTSNPN and CDR2 is SVGIG (reference sequence). Trimming at V came to 3 bases and at J to 6 bases, leaving 14 bases not matched to a gene. This CDR3 is built from 16 residues. In nucleotides, the CDR3 is TGTGCCTGGAGCCCTAAGCGGGAAGGACATTGCAATGAGCAGTTCTTC. Its translation is CAWSPKREGHCNEQFF.